A single sample is the source of the 10 T cell receptor beta chains below, sequenced in a study of CD8+CD57+ T cells in acquired aplastic anemia. TCR beta VDJ and CDR3 profiles were obtained from a genomic DNA template. One entry per CDR3 protein results from TCRdb running MiXCR on the reads. The repertoire holds under 350,000 distinct CDR3 sequences, with roughly 59% as singletons. For sequencing, patients were chosen who had shown expansion of CD8+CD57+ cells by flow cytometry. The sequencing sample was made of sorted CD4+, CD8+, or CD8+CD57+ T cells (not recorded which) from PBMCs. Receptors were obtained from a human donor with aplastic anemia.

V and J are TRBV15 and TRBJ2-3; 12 bases match TRBD2. From germline, CDR1 is LNHNV and CDR2 YYDKDF (reference sequence). V was clipped by 6 bases and J by 2 bases; unmatched bases: 3. The CDR3 has 15 residues. Here the CDR3 reads CATSGLAGFTDTQYF. In DNA, the CDR3 is TGTGCCACCAGTGGACTAGCGGGGTTCACAGATACGCAGTATTTT.

This clonotype was detected ten times or more. The V gene is TRBV7-9, the J gene TRBJ2-1; 8 bases fit TRBD2. The CDR3 length is 15 residues. Per germline, CDR1 SEHNR and CDR2 FQNEAQ (reference sequence). Trimming cost V 8 bases and J 1 base; bases outside gene matches: 7. CDR3 region: CASHRLAGSYNEQFF. In nucleotides, the CDR3 is TGTGCCAGCCACCGGTTAGCGGGATCCTACAATGAGCAGTTCTTC.

This clonotype has ten or more counts. This chain joins TRBV7-9 and TRBJ1-4; no firm D call. This CDR3 is 12 amino acids long. The V gene's germline CDR1 is SEHNR and CDR2 FQNEAQ (reference sequence). Trimming cost V 1 base and J 16 bases, with 13 bases left between them. The CDR3 is CASSLVPGPQFF. CDR3 sequence (DNA): TGTGCCAGCAGCTTAGTCCCCGGGCCTCAGTTTTTT.

This chain joins TRBV12-3 or TRBV12-4 and TRBJ2-2; the match to TRBD1 covers 7 bases. V dropped 5 bases and J dropped 7; count of bases not matched to a gene: 7. The CDR3 length is 14 residues. The CDR3 region is CASSNKGALGELFF. DNA for the CDR3: TGTGCCAGCAGTAACAAGGGGGCCCTCGGGGAGCTGTTTTTT.

This clonotype showed up many times. V and J are TRBV18 and TRBJ2-5; D is undetermined. Germline lookup yields CDR1 KGHSH and CDR2 LQKENI. The CDR3 loop spans 14 amino acids. V lost 1 base and J lost 2, with 8 bases in between. CDR3: CASSPRQKQETQYF. The CDR3 nucleotides are TGTGCCAGCTCACCACGTCAGAAACAAGAGACCCAGTACTTC.

V gene TRBV9 combines with J gene TRBJ1-1, with 9 positions matching TRBD1. The germline gives CDR1 SGDLS, CDR2 YYNGEE. The CDR3 sequence is 15 residues long. J gave up 3 bases and V 4 bases, and 7 bases lay outside the gene matches. Here the CDR3 DNA reads TGTGCCAGCAGCCCTGCTGGACAGGGGCACACTGAAGCTTTCTTT. Protein product: CASSPAGQGHTEAFF.

As for this clonotype: Germline is not matched at one junction end, which may reflect a read error. The J gene is TRBJ2-7, the V gene TRBV19; possibly TRBD1 for D (7 bases). The CDR3 length is 16 residues. CDR1 and CDR2 from the germline V gene are LNHDA and SQIVND (reference sequence). Here the CDR3 DNA reads TGTGCCAGTAGTATCCAGGGGGGTCGGTACTCCGACGAGCAGTACTTC. Its protein product is CASSIQGGRYSDEQYF.

This chain connects TRBV24-1 to TRBJ2-7, with 7 bases matching TRBD1. Germline V gene sequence: CDR1 KGHDR, CDR2 SFDVKD. This CDR3 has 14 amino acids. Germline trimming cut 4 bases from V and 5 bases from J; bases unmatched to any gene: 7. The CDR3 DNA sequence: TGTGCCACCAGTGACAACACAGGGGACAACGAGCAGTACTTC. Protein sequence: CATSDNTGDNEQYF.

The chain recombines TRBV2 with TRBJ2-7; 11 bases fit TRBD1. Germline CDR1 reads SNHLY; CDR2 reads FYNNEI. The CDR3 extends over 15 amino acids. J lost 3 bases, V lost 3 bases, and 4 bases had no gene match. The CDR3 region has the DNA TGTGCCAGCAGTGATGGACAGGGGGCTTTCTACGAGCAGTACTTC. Protein sequence: CASSDGQGAFYEQYF. The full variable domain, rest sourced from reference TRBV2 and TRBJ2-7, is EPEVTQTPSHQVTQMGQEVILRCVPISNHLYFYWYRQILGQKVEFLVSFYNNEISEKSEIFDDQFSVERPDGSNFTLKIRSTKLEDSAMYFCASSDGQGAFYEQYFGPGTRLTVT.

This clonotype was detected many times. This chain connects TRBV5-1 to TRBJ2-2, with TRBD2 matching 12 bases. Germline CDR1 SGHRS, CDR2 YFSETQ. Unmatched junction bases numbered 8, after V lost 5 bases and J lost 6 bases. The CDR3 is 16 amino acids. The CDR3 here is CASRSGLAGLAGELFF. For the CDR3, the DNA is TGCGCCAGCAGGTCCGGACTAGCGGGACTAGCCGGGGAGCTGTTTTTT. Combining the CDR3 with reference TRBV5-1 and TRBJ2-2 gives the whole variable domain KAGVTQTPRYLIKTRGQQVTLSCSPISGHRSVSWYQQTPGQGLQFLFEYFSETQRNKGNFPGRFSGRQFSNSRSEMNVSTLELGDSALYLCASRSGLAGLAGELFFGEGSRLTVL.